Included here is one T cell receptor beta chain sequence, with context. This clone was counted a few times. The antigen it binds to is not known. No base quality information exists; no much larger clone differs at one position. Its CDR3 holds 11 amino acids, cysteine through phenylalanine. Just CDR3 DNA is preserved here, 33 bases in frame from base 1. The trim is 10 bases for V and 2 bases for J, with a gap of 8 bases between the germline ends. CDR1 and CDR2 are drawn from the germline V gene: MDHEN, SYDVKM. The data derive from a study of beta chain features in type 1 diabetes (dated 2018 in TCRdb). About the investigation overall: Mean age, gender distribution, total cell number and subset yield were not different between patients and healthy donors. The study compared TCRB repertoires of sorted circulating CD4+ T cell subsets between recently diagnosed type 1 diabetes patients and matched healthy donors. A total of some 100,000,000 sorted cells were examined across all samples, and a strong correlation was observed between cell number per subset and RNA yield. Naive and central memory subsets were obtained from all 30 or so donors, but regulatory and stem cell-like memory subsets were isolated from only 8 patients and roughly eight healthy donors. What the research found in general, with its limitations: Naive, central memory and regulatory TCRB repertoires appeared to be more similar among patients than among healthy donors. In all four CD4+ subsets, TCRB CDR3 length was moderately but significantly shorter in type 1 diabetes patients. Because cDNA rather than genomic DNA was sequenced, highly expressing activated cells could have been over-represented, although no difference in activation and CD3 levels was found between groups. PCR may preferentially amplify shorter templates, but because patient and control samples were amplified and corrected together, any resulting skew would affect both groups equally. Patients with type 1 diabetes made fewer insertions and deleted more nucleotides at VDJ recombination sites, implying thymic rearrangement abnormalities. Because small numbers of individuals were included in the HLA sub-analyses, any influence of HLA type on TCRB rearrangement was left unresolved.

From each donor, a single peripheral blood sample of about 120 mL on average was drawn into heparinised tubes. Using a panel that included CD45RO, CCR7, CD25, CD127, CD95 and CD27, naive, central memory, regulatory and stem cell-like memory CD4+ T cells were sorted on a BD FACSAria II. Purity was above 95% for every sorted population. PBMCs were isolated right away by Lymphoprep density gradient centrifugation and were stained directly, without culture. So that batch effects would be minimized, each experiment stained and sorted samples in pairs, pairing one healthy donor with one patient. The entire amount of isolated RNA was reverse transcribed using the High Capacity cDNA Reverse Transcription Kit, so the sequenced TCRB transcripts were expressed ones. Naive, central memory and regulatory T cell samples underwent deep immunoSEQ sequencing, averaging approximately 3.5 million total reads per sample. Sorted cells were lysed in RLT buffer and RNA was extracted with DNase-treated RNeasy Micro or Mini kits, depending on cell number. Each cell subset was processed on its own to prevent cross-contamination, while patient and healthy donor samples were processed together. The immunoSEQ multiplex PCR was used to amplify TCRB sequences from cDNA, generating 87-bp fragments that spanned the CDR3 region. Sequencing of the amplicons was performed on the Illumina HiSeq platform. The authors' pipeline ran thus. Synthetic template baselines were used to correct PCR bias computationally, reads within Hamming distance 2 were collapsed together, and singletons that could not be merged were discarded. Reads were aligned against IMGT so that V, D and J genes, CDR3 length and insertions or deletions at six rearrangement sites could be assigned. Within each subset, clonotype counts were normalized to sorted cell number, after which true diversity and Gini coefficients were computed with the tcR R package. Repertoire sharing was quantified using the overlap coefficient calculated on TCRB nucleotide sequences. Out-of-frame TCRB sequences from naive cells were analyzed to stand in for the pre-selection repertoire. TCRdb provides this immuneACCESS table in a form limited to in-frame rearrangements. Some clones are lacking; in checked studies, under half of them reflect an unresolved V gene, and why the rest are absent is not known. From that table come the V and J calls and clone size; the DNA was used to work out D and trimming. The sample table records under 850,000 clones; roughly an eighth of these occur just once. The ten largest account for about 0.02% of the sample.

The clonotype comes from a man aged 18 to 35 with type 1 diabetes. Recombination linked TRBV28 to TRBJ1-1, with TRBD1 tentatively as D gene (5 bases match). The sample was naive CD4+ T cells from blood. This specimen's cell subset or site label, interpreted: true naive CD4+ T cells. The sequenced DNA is TGTGCCACCGACAGCAACACTGAAGCTTTCTTT. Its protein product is CATDSNTEAFF.